This T cell receptor beta chain is from a study of neurological immune-mediated disorders (dated by TCRdb to about 2019). With respect to the entire study: Of the roughly 34 multiple sclerosis patients, some 30 had relapsing-remitting MS and 3 had secondary progressive MS. The 106 TCR-beta libraries covered PBMC samples along with longitudinal samples, technical triplicates, and paired sorted CD4+ and CD8+ T-cell subsets. The cohort included about 70 subjects: some 15 with HAM/TSP, about 34 with multiple sclerosis, and 20 healthy controls. The study compared peripheral blood TCR-beta repertoires of HTLV-I-associated myelopathy (HAM/TSP) patients, multiple sclerosis patients and healthy controls using UMI-based sequencing.

Study-wide findings and limitations: In phylogenetic analysis, the repertoires of 18 of 34 MS patients grouped into a cluster of related CDR3 sequences, which suggests a possible signature at the repertoire level. The MS cluster showed no association with clinical or MRI features, and the authors stated that larger cohorts are needed. Across subjects, expanded clones never shared an identical CDR3 amino acid sequence, which suggests that the TCR-beta repertoires in every group were private. The highest TCR clonal expansion was observed in HAM/TSP patients, whereas the lowest was observed in MS patients, even when compared with healthy controls.

Sorted-subset TCR libraries were prepared from about 1 million sorted CD4+ or CD8+ T cells. Multiple sclerosis patients were enrolled in a US clinical protocol under which disease progression was evaluated by magnetic resonance imaging. Peripheral blood underwent Ficoll-Hypaque density gradient centrifugation to isolate PBMCs, which were then cryopreserved in liquid nitrogen. Paired sorted CD4+ and CD8+ subsets came from healthy controls, HAM/TSP patients and MS patients. To synthesize cDNA, template-switch 5'RACE was performed with a primer carrying a 10-nucleotide random unique molecular identifier so that each TCR transcript was tagged. Over 160 million TCR-beta sequences, covering 15-18 subjects, were produced in each sequencing run. Total RNA was extracted with the RNeasy kit. The KAPA Real-time Library Amplification kit was used to amplify TCR-beta VDJ regions with primers targeting the TCR constant region and the 5'RACE anchor. A first PCR added sample indexes and Illumina adaptors, and a second PCR then raised library yield. After Ampure bead purification, the TCR product of roughly 650 bp was size-selected on a 2% E-gel SizeSelection system. Before pooling, libraries had their quality checked on a Bioanalyzer, their concentration measured with Qubit, and their quantity determined with the Kapa Library Quantification kit. An Illumina HiSeq 2500 was used to sequence the libraries paired-end at 2 x 150 bp. To increase sequence diversity, about 25-31% phiX was spiked into each library pool. The authors' pipeline ran thus. The UMI-based MiGEC pipeline processed quality-filtered reads and removed over 80% of raw TCR sequences during error correction. VDJ genes were aligned to IMGT germline references, and clonotypes were defined by unique CDR3 amino acid sequence plus V-J genes. Clonal expansion, Shannon diversity, and CDR3 relatedness (CalcPairwiseDistances, ClusterSamples) were evaluated with VDJtools, and phylogenetic trees were built with CLCbio workbench. Clones with at least 8 unique UMIs were defined as expanded, with this threshold being based on coefficient-of-variation modelling across technical triplicates. The public reads were run again by TCRdb, first through fastp at Q25 and then through MiXCR, and only productive beta chains were kept. Entries that share a CDR3 protein sequence are merged under the most common genes and DNA. TCRdb, not the original authors, processed these V and J calls. In this sample the table shows about 55,000 distinct CDR3 sequences, just under 4% of which occur a single time. Clones ranked in the top ten supply about 2% of the sample.

The cysteine opens and the phenylalanine closes a CDR3 of 14 amino acids. Only the CDR3 part of the read is kept: 42 bases, read in frame from the first base. CDR1 and CDR2 are drawn from the germline V gene: SGHRS, YFSETQ. V lost 0 bases and J lost 5 bases; the stretch between them is 10 bases long. This clonotype was counted ten times or more. The antigen it binds to is not known. Per-nucleotide qualities are absent, and no much larger clonotype sits a single base away. The sequence was collected from a woman in her forties with multiple sclerosis. The sample comprised CD4+ T cells from blood. This chain joins TRBV5-1 to TRBJ2-3; the D gene assignment is ambiguous. CDR3 protein: CASSLGHPRDTQYF. In nucleotides, the sequence is TGCGCCAGCAGCTTGGGGCATCCACGAGATACGCAGTATTTT.